This T cell receptor (beta chain) was recovered during a study of early T cells in non-severe SARS-CoV-2 infection. For the study at large: Sequencing of bulk RNA from unsorted whole blood was done, without chain pairing. General study points: Using VDJdb, the matching emphasized anti-spike CD8 responses while missing private and CD4 specificities.

This clonotype was recorded a few times. Its antigen is currently unknown. The TCR library protocol attached unique molecular identifiers to the individual cDNA molecules. TCRdb re-called the 5' RACE reads with MiXCR, one entry per CDR3 protein. The table lists 56,000 or so distinct CDR3 sequences, approximately 8% of them singletons. This receptor was identified in an adult who was a healthcare worker with PCR-confirmed SARS-CoV-2 infection or an uninfected control (not recorded which). The sequenced material came from whole blood.

The CDR3 reads CSVLGGQVGANEQFF. CDR3 nucleotide sequence: TGCAGCGTCCTGGGAGGACAGGTGGGAGCCAATGAGCAGTTCTTC. The chain employs TRBV29-1 and TRBJ2-1; D perhaps matches TRBD1 (7 bases). The CDR3 is made up of 15 amino acids. Germline V gene sequence: CDR1 SQVTM, CDR2 ANQGSEA. Between the trimmed V and J ends, which lost 6 bases and 6 bases, there was a span of 21 bases.